This T cell receptor beta chain was profiled in a study of T cell responses to AZD1222 COVID-19 vaccine. Germline V CDR1 and CDR2: SGHTA, FQGTGA. The V end lost 1 base, the J end lost 3 bases, and 10 bases lay between the germline ends. The CDR3 has 15 amino acids. The assay was immunoSEQ multiplex PCR, and TCRdb's table has in-frame clones only and misses some. The sample has 80,000 to 95,000 clones; roughly nine tenths are singletons. This clonotype was sampled from an adult in good health. This specimen was peripheral blood, taken on day 0 of AZD1222 vaccination. The chain is built from TRBV7-3 and TRBJ1-5, with TRBD1 as a possible D gene (5 bases). CDR3 protein: CASSLIGAVNQPQHF. For the CDR3, the DNA is TGTGCCAGCAGCTTAATAGGGGCTGTCAATCAGCCCCAGCATTTT.